What follows describes a single T cell receptor (beta chain). Its antigen is still unknown. Germline CDR1 reads SGHNT; CDR2 reads YYREEE (reference sequence). This CDR3 has 14 residues. V was cut by 3 bases and J by 10 bases, with 14 bases left in between. The sample is drawn from a study of T cell responses to AZD1222 COVID-19 vaccine. The study's findings and limits: Clonal diversity may have been underestimated, and the donors were mostly white British, with more females than males.

The table came from immunoSEQ multiplex PCR; TCRdb's copy has only in-frame clones and leaves some out. The sample comprises fewer than 200,000 clones, roughly nine tenths of which are singletons, and approximately 2% rests with the top ten. This specimen consisted of peripheral blood, obtained on day 0 of AZD1222 vaccination. The TCR originated in an adult in good health. The chain recombines TRBV5-4 with TRBJ1-6; perhaps TRBD1 as D (5 bases). The CDR3 region has the DNA TGTGCCAGCAGCTCCCCCGTTAAGGGGTCACCCCTCCACTTT. Protein: CASSSPVKGSPLHF.